Each of the 27 T cell receptor beta chains below was sequenced from the same sample in a study of T cell changes during pregnancy in multiple sclerosis. Clones were read by immunoSEQ multiplex PCR, and TCRdb kept only the in-frame ones, dropping some. The sample contains fewer than 80,000 clones, roughly nine tenths of which appear only once. The specimen comprised peripheral blood, sampled in the first trimester of pregnancy. The source of these receptors is a female donor in good health, enrolled as a control in a pregnancy study.

This clone was found once. The chain carries TRBV6-6 and TRBJ2-4, with 10 bases fitting TRBD1. The germline V gene has CDR1 MNHNY and CDR2 SVGAGI (reference sequence). The CDR3 sequence is 15 residues long. The ends lost 2 bases at V and 8 bases at J; junction bases unmatched: 6. Here the CDR3 reads CASSYTDRGQDIQYF. The CDR3 DNA sequence: TGTGCCAGCAGTTACACCGACAGGGGGCAAGACATTCAGTACTTC.

The rearrangement joins TRBV15 to TRBJ1-2; D is perhaps TRBD1 (5 bases). The CDR3 extends over 14 amino acids. The germline V and J ends were trimmed by 1 base and 4 bases, with 10 bases remaining between them. In germline, CDR1 is LNHNV, CDR2 YYDKDF (reference sequence). The CDR3 region is CATSRGQGLYGYTF. The CDR3 region has the DNA TGTGCCACCAGCAGAGGGCAGGGTCTCTATGGCTACACCTTC.

The rearrangement uses TRBV7-2 and TRBJ1-2, with a possible D match to TRBD1 (6 bases). The V gene lost 4 bases and the J gene lost 8 bases, with 14 bases spanning the gap. The CDR3 consists of 13 residues. Germline V gene lookup returns CDR1 SGHTA and CDR2 FQGNSA. CDR3 loop: CASSSQTGQGYTF. CDR3 nucleotide sequence: TGTGCCAGCAGCTCCCAAACAGGGCAGGGCTACACCTTC.

This clone was detected only once. The chain carries TRBV19 and TRBJ2-2, with 11 bases identical to TRBD2. Germline CDR1 and CDR2: LNHDA and SQIVND (reference sequence). The CDR3 sequence is 16 residues long. Trimming took 6 bases from V and 6 from J; bases not matched to a gene: 9. The CDR3 region has the DNA TGTGCCAGTAGACCTTTAGCGGGAGGGCCTCCCGGGGAGCTGTTTTTT. Protein: CASRPLAGGPPGELFF.

This sequence joins TRBV6-1 and TRBJ1-1; D not resolved. Germline loops: CDR1 MNHNS, CDR2 SASEGT. V lost 7 bases, J lost 1 base, and 4 bases lay in between. The CDR3 is 11 residues long. CDR3 sequence (DNA): TGTGCCAGCACGGGGAACACTGAAGCTTTCTTT. Its translation: CASTGNTEAFF.

J is TRBJ1-4 and V is TRBV28; unclear D gene. V lost 8 bases, J lost 8 bases, and 9 bases lay in between. Germline V gene lookup returns CDR1 MDHEN and CDR2 SYDVKM. This CDR3 spans 11 amino acids. The CDR3 DNA reads as TGTGCCAGCCTGGGAGGGGAAAAACTGTTTTTT. This codes for CASLGGEKLFF.

The rearrangement uses TRBV21-1 and TRBJ2-7; the table assigns TRBD2, which was not confirmed against the DNA. TRBV21-1 is recorded as a pseudogene. This CDR3 spans 14 amino acids. CDR3 protein: CASNGRGPSYEQYF. The CDR3 region has the DNA TGTGCCAGCAACGGGCGGGGGCCCTCCTACGAGCAGTACTTC.

The gene calls are TRBV30 and TRBJ2-5; 12 nucleotides line up with TRBD1. In germline, CDR1 is GTSNPN, CDR2 SVGIG (reference sequence). V lost 5 bases, J lost 5 bases, and 6 bases stayed unmatched. The CDR3 runs to 14 residues. Here the CDR3 DNA reads TGTGCCTGGCTGGGACAGGGGGCTTGGGAGACCCAGTACTTC. It translates to CAWLGQGAWETQYF.

V and J are TRBV10-3 and TRBJ1-2; D is possibly TRBD1 (5 bases). Germline values: CDR1 ENHRY, CDR2 SYGVKD. The CDR3 is 14 residues long. Trimming removed 2 bases at V and 6 bases at J, with 13 bases between. As DNA, the CDR3 is TGTGCCATCAGTGAGCGGGACTCCCGTGATGGCTACACCTTC. It yields the protein CAISERDSRDGYTF.

V and J are TRBV6-1 and TRBJ1-5, with no clear D. V lost 4 bases and J 7 bases, leaving 11 bases between the germline ends. CDR3 length: 13 residues. CDR1 and CDR2 (germline): MNHNS, SASEGT. CDR3 loop: CASSVRTEQPQHF. CDR3 coding DNA: TGTGCCAGCAGTGTCCGGACTGAGCAGCCCCAGCATTTT.

This clone was observed a single time. CDR3 amino acids: CASSIGGQGFSQPQHF. DNA of the CDR3: TGTGCCAGTAGTATAGGGGGACAGGGATTCAGTCAGCCCCAGCATTTT. The chain is built from TRBV19 and TRBJ1-5; 9 positions agree with TRBD1. The V gene's germline CDR1 is LNHDA and CDR2 SQIVND (reference sequence). This CDR3 contains 16 residues. V was pared by 1 base and J by 6 bases, with 7 bases of the junction left unmatched.

The chain is built from TRBV11-2 and TRBJ1-1, with TRBD1 as a possible D gene (6 bases). Trimming pared 2 bases from V and 4 bases from J, leaving 11 bases between. Germline loops: CDR1 SGHAT, CDR2 FQNNGV. This CDR3 region has 14 residues. The CDR3 DNA reads TGTGCCAGCAGCTTATCTAGAGGGGGCACTGAAGCTTTCTTT. It yields the protein CASSLSRGGTEAFF.

This chain links TRBV9 with TRBJ2-2; 8 bases are shared with TRBD2. The ends lost 0 bases at V and 2 bases at J; junction bases unmatched: 3. The CDR3 runs 16 residues. The germline V gene encodes CDR1 SGDLS and CDR2 YYNGEE. CDR3 protein: CASSVDAGGNTGELFF. The CDR3, as DNA: TGTGCCAGCAGCGTAGATGCGGGGGGCAACACCGGGGAGCTGTTTTTT.

The CDR3 DNA sequence: TGTGCCAGCAGTCAACGACTCGGTTACTATGGCTACACCTTC. As protein: CASSQRLGYYGYTF. The J gene is TRBJ1-2, the V gene TRBV6-5, with unresolved D. CDR1 and CDR2 (germline): MNHEY, SVGAGI. V lost 5 bases, J lost 3 bases, and 13 bases lay in between. This CDR3 has 14 amino acids.

Here the CDR3 DNA reads TGTGCCAGCAGCTTAAGTAGCGGGGGACACAATGAGCAGTTCTTC. It codes for CASSLSSGGHNEQFF. V gene TRBV11-2 combines with J gene TRBJ2-1, with 9 bases identical to TRBD2. V was clipped by 2 bases and J by 5 bases; unmatched bases: 4. Germline-derived CDR1 and CDR2 are SGHAT and FQNNGV. The CDR3 is 15 amino acids.

The chain's CDR3 is CASSFSGGSRETQYF. The DNA for the CDR3 is TGCGCCAGCAGCTTTAGCGGGGGTTCCAGGGAGACCCAGTACTTC. This chain connects TRBV5-1 to TRBJ2-5; 9 bases map to TRBD2. Losses at the gene ends were 2 bases for V and 5 bases for J; bases not matched to a gene: 7. CDR3 length: 15 residues. Germline V gives CDR1 SGHRS, CDR2 YFSETQ. Complete variable domain (other parts from reference TRBV5-1 and TRBJ2-5): KAGVTQTPRYLIKTRGQQVTLSCSPISGHRSVSWYQQTPGQGLQFLFEYFSETQRNKGNFPGRFSGRQFSNSRSEMNVSTLELGDSALYLCASSFSGGSRETQYFGPGTRLLVL.

The J gene is TRBJ1-5, the V gene TRBV10-3; no clear D gene. The V gene's germline CDR1 is ENHRY and CDR2 SYGVKD. The CDR3 has 14 amino acids. V was cut by 6 bases and J by 4 bases, with 13 bases left in between. The CDR3 DNA reads as TGTGCCATCAGCTCCGGGTCGTCAAATCAGCCCCAGCATTTT. It yields the protein CAISSGSSNQPQHF.

The chain combines TRBV7-2 with TRBJ2-7; tentative D call: TRBD2 (6 bases). Germline lookup yields CDR1 SGHTA and CDR2 FQGNSA. The CDR3 contains 14 residues. V was shortened by 5 bases and J by 2 bases, with 13 bases between the two germline ends. This CDR3 is CASSPNGLPYEQYF. As DNA, the CDR3 is TGTGCCAGCAGCCCGAACGGACTACCCTACGAGCAGTACTTC. The whole variable domain, remainder taken from reference TRBV7-2 and TRBJ2-7, is GAGVSQSPSNKVTEKGKDVELRCDPISGHTALYWYRQSLGQGLEFLIYFQGNSAPDKSGLPSDRFSAERTGGSVSTLTIQRTQQEDSAVYLCASSPNGLPYEQYFGPGTRLTVT.

This clone was seen once. The V and J genes are TRBV28 and TRBJ2-7; no clear D. CDR1 MDHEN and CDR2 SYDVKM come from the germline V gene. Trimming cost V 2 bases and J 5 bases, with 13 bases left between them. CDR3 length equals 14 residues. The CDR3 here is CASSLQRGANEQYF. In nucleotides, the CDR3 is TGTGCCAGCAGTTTACAGAGAGGAGCCAACGAGCAGTACTTC.

The rearrangement joins TRBV7-9 to TRBJ2-3; no clear D gene. The CDR3 spans 11 residues. V lost 5 bases and J 7 bases, leaving 7 bases between the germline ends. The germline gives CDR1 SEHNR, CDR2 FQNEAQ (reference sequence). In DNA, the CDR3 is TGTGCCAGCAGCCCGGAGTATACGCAGTATTTT. Protein sequence: CASSPEYTQYF. The entire variable domain, with the rest obtained from reference TRBV7-9 and TRBJ2-3, is as follows: DTGVSQNPRHKITKRGQNVTFRCDPISEHNRLYWYRQTLGQGPEFLTYFQNEAQLEKSRLLSDRFSAERPKGSFSTLEIQRTEQGDSAMYLCASSPEYTQYFGPGTRLTVL.

Only a few counts were recorded for this clone. DNA of the CDR3: TGTGCCAGCAGCAGGACTGCGAACACTGAAGCTTTCTTT. Its translation is CASSRTANTEAFF. The chain combines TRBV6-5 with TRBJ1-1; D unclear. CDR1 MNHEY and CDR2 SVGAGI come from the germline V gene. V lost 6 bases and J 1 base, leaving 9 bases between the germline ends. The CDR3 runs 13 residues.

This clone was picked up one time. The chain has TRBV4-3 and TRBJ1-1; TRBD1 is a possible D gene (5 bases). Germline-derived CDR1 and CDR2 are LGHNA and YSLEER. Deletions cut 0 bases from V and 2 bases from J, with 10 bases between. The CDR3 runs to 15 residues. The CDR3 region is CASSQDRQGNTEAFF. In DNA form, the CDR3 reads TGCGCCAGCAGCCAAGATCGGCAGGGTAACACTGAAGCTTTCTTT.

The chain employs TRBV7-8 and TRBJ2-1, with TRBD1 matching over 8 bases. This CDR3 is built from 14 residues. Germline CDR1 SGHVS, CDR2 FQNEAQ. V trimming: 5 bases; J trimming: 6 bases; junction bases outside the gene matches: 6. The CDR3 reads CASSRTGRANEQFF. The DNA of the CDR3 is TGTGCCAGCAGCCGGACAGGGCGCGCCAATGAGCAGTTCTTC.

The chain recombines TRBV6-5 with TRBJ2-7, with 7 bases that match TRBD1. CDR3 length: 14 residues. The J segment lost 2 bases and the V segment lost 6 bases, leaving 7 bases of the junction unmatched. CDR1 and CDR2 from the germline V gene are MNHEY and SVGAGI. The CDR3 reads CASSTSGTAYEQYF. The CDR3 DNA follows: TGTGCCAGCAGCACCTCCGGGACAGCCTACGAGCAGTACTTC.

V and J are TRBV6-1 and TRBJ2-5; D possibly corresponds to TRBD1 (6 bases). The CDR3 runs 14 residues. V was pared by 3 bases and J by 4 bases, with 12 bases between. Germline V gene data show CDR1 as MNHNS and CDR2 as SASEGT. In nucleotides, the CDR3 is TGTGCCAGCAGTGAGTCAGGGGATGGAGAGACCCAGTACTTC. It encodes CASSESGDGETQYF.

V gene TRBV9 combines with J gene TRBJ2-5, with D possibly matching TRBD1 (5 bases). Germline CDR1 reads SGDLS; CDR2 reads YYNGEE. This CDR3 is 14 amino acids long. V was clipped by 0 bases and J by 1 base, with 7 bases between them. As DNA, the CDR3 is TGTGCCAGCAGCGTAGAGGGGTTCCAAGAGACCCAGTACTTC. Translating it yields CASSVEGFQETQYF.

This chain links TRBV7-2 with TRBJ1-4; TRBD1 aligns across 7 bases. Germline V gives CDR1 SGHTA, CDR2 FQGNSA. The CDR3 has 16 residues. After removal of 5 bases from V and 7 bases from J, the junction contained 13 bases not matched to a gene. CDR3: CASSPNKGGGGEKLFF. CDR3 nucleotides: TGTGCCAGCAGCCCAAATAAAGGGGGCGGTGGTGAAAAACTGTTTTTT.